This T cell receptor (beta chain) came from a study of graft-versus-host responses after intestinal transplantation. The CDR3 length is 13 residues. V trimming: 4 bases; J trimming: 8 bases; junction bases outside the gene matches: 6. The germline gives CDR1 MNHNS, CDR2 SASEGT. The sample holds one count of this clone. The antigen remains undetermined. Measured with immunoSEQ multiplex PCR; TCRdb has only the in-frame clones, and not every one. Counted here are over 90,000 clones, 90% to 95% occurring once; the ten biggest clones make up about 0.18%. This sample comprised unstimulated CD4+ T cells sorted from spleen or lymph node cells, obtained before transplant. The sequence came from a human donor who was the organ donor for an intestinal transplant. This rearrangement joins TRBV6-1 to TRBJ1-2; TRBD1 agrees at 8 bases. The CDR3 DNA reads TGTGCCAGCAGTGGCAGGGGGCAAAGGGGCTACACCTTC. It specifies CASSGRGQRGYTF.